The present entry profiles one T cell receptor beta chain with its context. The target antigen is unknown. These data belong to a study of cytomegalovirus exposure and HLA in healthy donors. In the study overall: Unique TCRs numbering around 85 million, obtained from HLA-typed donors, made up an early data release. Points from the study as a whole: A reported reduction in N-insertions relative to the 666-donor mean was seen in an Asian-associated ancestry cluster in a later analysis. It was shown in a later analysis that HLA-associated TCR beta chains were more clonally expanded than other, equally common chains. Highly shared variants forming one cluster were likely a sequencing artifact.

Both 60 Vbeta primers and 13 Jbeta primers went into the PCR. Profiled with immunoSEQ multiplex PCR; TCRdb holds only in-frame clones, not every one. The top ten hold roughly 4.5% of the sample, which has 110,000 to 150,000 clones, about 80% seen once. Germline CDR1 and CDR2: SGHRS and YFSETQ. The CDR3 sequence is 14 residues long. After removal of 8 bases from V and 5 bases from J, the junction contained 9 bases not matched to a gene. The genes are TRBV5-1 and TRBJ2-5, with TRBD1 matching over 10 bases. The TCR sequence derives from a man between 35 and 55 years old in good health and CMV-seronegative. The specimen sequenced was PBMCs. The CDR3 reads CASCRDRGVETQYF. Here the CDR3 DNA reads TGCGCCAGTTGCCGGGACAGGGGTGTGGAGACCCAGTACTTC.